The source of this TCR beta chain is a study of cytomegalovirus exposure and HLA in healthy donors. Notes on the study in general: A classifier reportedly called cytomegalovirus status with high sensitivity and specificity.

V lost 4 bases and J lost 0, with 13 bases in between. This CDR3 has 15 residues. The germline CDR1 and CDR2 sequences are MGHRA and YSYEKL. For this clone: Its cognate antigen is unknown.

Both 60 Vbeta primers and 13 Jbeta primers went into the PCR. In the original workflow: Counted up in a later analysis, unique TCR beta chains came to 65 million to 100 million, with around 12 million shared. Libraries were prepared by immunoSEQ multiplex PCR; TCRdb keeps only in-frame clonotypes and omits some of them. V and J calls and clone size are copied from that table; D and trimming were computed from the DNA. The repertoire has 100,000 to 150,000 clones, under 85% of them found once; the top ten carry about 13%. Sequences were obtained from PBMCs. This clonotype originated in a woman in her thirties or forties in good health and CMV-seropositive. V and J are TRBV4-1 and TRBJ2-7; perhaps TRBD2 as D (7 bases). The CDR3 here is CASSRGGGGSYEQYF. CDR3 DNA sequence: TGCGCCAGCAGCCGGGGGGGCGGAGGCTCCTACGAGCAGTACTTC.